These T cell receptor beta chains were read from a single sample in a study of CD8 T cells in ankylosing spondylitis. TCRdb ran MiXCR on the 5' RACE reads and lists one entry per CDR3 protein. The sample holds a few hundred thousand distinct CDR3 sequences, around 24% seen once. Sequencing was done on a sample of blood, either unsorted or a sorted T cell fraction (not recorded which). The receptors were gathered from a male donor with ankylosing spondylitis. Each CDR3 is given with its conserved first and last residue. D genes are given only for firm matches. Not every row has a clone size; where given, it reads once, few, many or a size class.

D gene	V gene	CDR3 length	J gene	clone size	CDR3 DNA	CDR3 protein
TRBD1	TRBV10-3	18	TRBJ1-1	-	TGTGCCATCTTGCTTAGACAGGGTCAGACCCCTCGGAACACTGAAGCTTTCTTT	CAILLRQGQTPRNTEAFF
TRBD1	TRBV10-3	16	TRBJ1-2	-	TGTGCCATCAGTGACTATTACAGGGGTGGGCCGTATGGCTACACCTTC	CAISDYYRGGPYGYTF
-	TRBV4-1	16	TRBJ2-2	-	TGCGCCAGCAGCCAATTTCGGGGGGCCGATACCGGGGAGCTGTTTTTT	CASSQFRGADTGELFF
TRBD2	TRBV20-1	14	TRBJ2-1	-	TGCAGTGCTAGAGAACCAGCGGGAGTAAATGAGCAGTTCTTC	CSAREPAGVNEQFF
-	TRBV5-1	15	TRBJ2-7	-	TGCGCCAGCAGCCCCGGACAGCCAGGTTACTACGAGCAGTACTTC	CASSPGQPGYYEQYF
-	TRBV19	13	TRBJ2-7	-	TGTGCCAGTAGTATTGCGGGGACCTACGAGCAGTACTTC	CASSIAGTYEQYF
TRBD1	TRBV7-8	14	TRBJ2-5	-	TGTGCCAGCAGCTTATCCGGGACAGAAGAGACCCAGTACTTC	CASSLSGTEETQYF
-	TRBV29-1	15	TRBJ2-2	many	TGCAGCGTTGGGGGAGGGGGGTTTGGGTCCGGGGAGCTGTTTTTT	CSVGGGGFGSGELFF
-	TRBV29-1	13	TRBJ2-1	few	TGCAGCATTAGCGTCAGCTCCTACAATGAGCATTTCTTC	CSISVSSYNEHFF
TRBD1	TRBV4-1	16	TRBJ2-1	-	TGCGCCAGCAGCTTAAGCGGGACAGGGACGAACAATGAGCAGTTCTTC	CASSLSGTGTNNEQFF
-	TRBV29-1	12	TRBJ2-1	few	TGCAGCGTAGCTCCGGGACCAAATGAGCAGTTCTTC	CSVAPGPNEQFF
TRBD2	TRBV7-2	18	TRBJ2-2	few	TGTGCCAGCAGCTTAGCGGCCCTAGCGGGAACGCGCACCGGGGAGCTGTTTTTT	CASSLAALAGTRTGELFF
-	TRBV6-2/TRBV6-3	15	TRBJ2-6	-	TGTGCCAGCAGACGGACAGACTCTGGGGCCAACGTCCTGACTTTC	CASRRTDSGANVLTF
TRBD2	TRBV20-1	15	TRBJ2-4	few	TGCAGTGCTCGAGGACTAGGAGAGGCCAAAAACATTCAGTACTTC	CSARGLGEAKNIQYF
TRBD1	TRBV7-9	14	TRBJ2-7	-	TGTGCCAGCAGCTTAGGGACAGGGCACTACGAGCAGTACTTC	CASSLGTGHYEQYF
TRBD1	TRBV9	18	TRBJ2-2	-	TGTGCCAGCAGCGCGACCGGGACAGGGGCTACGAACACCGGGGAGCTGTTTTTT	CASSATGTGATNTGELFF
-	TRBV7-2	14	TRBJ2-1	-	TGTGCCAGCAGCCCCGTTAGAGATGGCAATGAGCAGTTCTTC	CASSPVRDGNEQFF
-	TRBV7-9	13	TRBJ2-1	few	TGTGCCACACAGGGTCTGCTAGCCGGTGAGCAGTTCTTC	CATQGLLAGEQFF
-	TRBV15	14	TRBJ2-5	few	TGTGCCACCAGCAGAGATCTCGGGCAAGAGACCCAGTACTTC	CATSRDLGQETQYF
-	TRBV20-1	13	TRBJ2-3	-	TGCAGTGCTATGGAGGAAGGCACAGATACGCAGTATTTT	CSAMEEGTDTQYF
TRBD1	TRBV7-3	15	TRBJ1-3	few	TGTGCCAGCAGCACATACACAGGGGCTGGAAACACCATATATTTT	CASSTYTGAGNTIYF
TRBD2	TRBV3-1	18	TRBJ2-1	-	TGTGCCAGCAGCCAAGATGAGGTGGGACTAGCGGAGTATAATGAGCAGTTCTTC	CASSQDEVGLAEYNEQFF
-	TRBV5-1	15	TRBJ2-7	few	TGCGCCAGCAGCTTGGTTGCAGGGGTGGACTACGAGCAGTACTTC	CASSLVAGVDYEQYF
TRBD2	TRBV9	12	TRBJ2-1	few	TGTGCCAGCAGCACCGGGGGGGACGAGCAGTTCTTC	CASSTGGDEQFF
-	TRBV30	12	TRBJ2-7	-	TGTGCCTGGAGTCCTGCACGTTACGAGCAGTACTTC	CAWSPARYEQYF
TRBD2	TRBV28	16	TRBJ2-1	few	TGTGCCAGCAGCTCGACCCCGACTAGCGCGAAGCCCGAGCAGTTCTTC	CASSSTPTSAKPEQFF
-	TRBV12-3/TRBV12-4	11	TRBJ1-1	-	TGTGCCCTCGTCAAGAACACTGAAGCTTTCTTT	CALVKNTEAFF
TRBD1	TRBV5-1	18	TRBJ2-2	many	TGCGCCAGCAGCTTGTATCCCGTTGCAGGGGGGAACACCGGGGAGCTGTTTTTT	CASSLYPVAGGNTGELFF
-	TRBV29-1	13	TRBJ2-7	few	TGCAGCGTTGAAGAAGCAGGCGGAGGCGAGCAGTACTTC	CSVEEAGGGEQYF
-	TRBV7-2	14	TRBJ1-1	-	TGTGCCAGCAGCTTAGTGTCGCGGAACACTGAAGCTTTCTTT	CASSLVSRNTEAFF
TRBD2	TRBV29-1	14	TRBJ2-7	-	TGCAGCGTTTCCCGACTAGCGGCCGCCTACGAGCAGTACTTC	CSVSRLAAAYEQYF
-	TRBV12-3/TRBV12-4	13	TRBJ2-1	-	TGTGCCAGCAGTTTAGCGATTAGATATGAGCAGTTCTTC	CASSLAIRYEQFF
TRBD1	TRBV5-1	14	TRBJ2-3	-	TGCGCCAGCCTGCCGGGACAGGGTGGTGGTACGCAGTATTTT	CASLPGQGGGTQYF
-	TRBV29-1	14	TRBJ2-1	-	TGCAGCGTTGAAGGGACAACGATTTCCGGGACACCGTTCTTC	CSVEGTTISGTPFF
TRBD1	TRBV4-3	14	TRBJ2-5	-	TGCGCCAGCAGCCGGGACAGGAGGCCAGAGACCCAGTACTTC	CASSRDRRPETQYF
-	TRBV7-9	12	TRBJ2-5	few	TGTGCCAGCAGCCCGGAGTACCAGACCCAGTACTTC	CASSPEYQTQYF
TRBD1	TRBV4-2	16	TRBJ1-5	few	TGTGCCAGCAGCCAAGATAGGGGACAGGGGAATCAGCCCCAGCATTTT	CASSQDRGQGNQPQHF
TRBD1	TRBV5-1	16	TRBJ1-1	-	TGCGCCAGCAGCCCGTTCGGACAGGGGAAGAACACTGAAGCTTTCTTT	CASSPFGQGKNTEAFF
TRBD1	TRBV5-5	15	TRBJ2-1	-	TGTGCCAGCAGCCTAATTCCCGGGACAGGGAATGAGCAGTTCTTC	CASSLIPGTGNEQFF
TRBD1	TRBV6-1	14	TRBJ1-1	-	TGTGCCAGCAGAACGGGACAGTCGAACACTGAAGCTTTCTTT	CASRTGQSNTEAFF
-	TRBV3-1	16	TRBJ2-1	-	TGTGCCAGCAGCCAAGGGGTCGGGCGGTCTTACAATGAGCAGTTCTTC	CASSQGVGRSYNEQFF
TRBD2	TRBV4-1	15	TRBJ2-1	-	TGCGCCAGCAGCCAACAGACTAGCGAATACAATGAGCAGTTCTTC	CASSQQTSEYNEQFF
TRBD1	TRBV10-3	14	TRBJ2-3	-	TGTGCCATCACCTCGGGACAGATTTCAGATACGCAGTATTTT	CAITSGQISDTQYF
-	TRBV19	15	TRBJ1-1	few	TGTGCCAGTAGCAAGTTTAACAGGGAGAACACTGAAGCTTTCTTT	CASSKFNRENTEAFF
-	TRBV29-1	12	TRBJ1-4	-	TGCAGCGTTGGCTCGGGGGGTGAAAAACTGTTTTTT	CSVGSGGEKLFF
TRBD1	TRBV20-1	14	TRBJ2-7	-	TGCAGTGCTCCATCCTGGACAGGGAGCCACGAGCAGTACTTC	CSAPSWTGSHEQYF
-	TRBV9	13	TRBJ1-1	-	TGTGCCAGCAGCGTGGGGGACGGGACTGAAGCTTTCTTT	CASSVGDGTEAFF
TRBD2	TRBV3-1	14	TRBJ2-1	-	TGTGCCAGCAGCCAAGGGCGGGGGGAGGATGAGCAGTTCTTC	CASSQGRGEDEQFF
TRBD2	TRBV30	14	TRBJ2-7	-	TGTGCCTGGAGTGTTTTAGTAGCGGGGGGCGAGCAGTACTTC	CAWSVLVAGGEQYF
TRBD2	TRBV6-2/TRBV6-3	13	TRBJ2-1	few	TGTGCCAGCTCCGGTGGGAGTGGGGGGAGGGAGTTCTTC	CASSGGSGGREFF
-	TRBV12-3/TRBV12-4	21	TRBJ2-1	few	TGTGCCAGCAGTTTAGGAAAACGGCTAGCCACCTATCTGAGCTCCTACAATGAGCAGTTCTTC	CASSLGKRLATYLSSYNEQFF
-	TRBV29-1	9	TRBJ2-3	few	TGCAGCGGGGGTACCCCGCAGTATTTT	CSGGTPQYF
-	TRBV5-1	16	TRBJ1-1	few	TGCGCCAGCAGCTTGGAGGGTTCAGGGATGGGCACTGAAGCTTTCTTT	CASSLEGSGMGTEAFF